One sample yielded the 18 T cell receptor beta chains listed below, sequenced in a study of blood T cell repertoires in COVID-19 (dated by TCRdb to about 2020). Preparation of the library involved the immunoSEQ multiplex PCR assay. TCRdb retrieved this table from immuneACCESS and kept in-frame rearrangements only. Not all clones are present; in checked studies, unresolved V genes account for under half, and no reason is known for the remainder. The sample has under 400,000 clones on record, roughly 88% of them singletons. Roughly 2.9% of the sample belongs to the ten largest clones. Sample: peripheral blood. Receptors originate from a woman in her twenties or thirties with COVID-19, enrolled during active disease.

This clone was recorded many times. V is TRBV5-4 and J is TRBJ2-7; TRBD1 agrees at 8 bases. This CDR3 spans 15 amino acids. Germline assignment: CDR1 SGHNT and CDR2 YYREEE (reference sequence). V shed 2 bases and J 1 base; nucleotides not matched to a gene: 5. The DNA for the CDR3 is TGTGCCAGCAGCTTTACTACAGGGGGGTCCTACGAGCAGTACTTC. Translating gives CASSFTTGGSYEQYF.

The rearrangement uses TRBV12-3 or TRBV12-4 and TRBJ1-2; TRBD1 aligns across 7 bases. The V gene end was trimmed by 5 bases and the J gene end by 7 bases; junction bases not matched to a gene: 4. CDR3 length: 12 residues. CDR3 loop: CASSGHRGGYTF. The CDR3 DNA is TGTGCCAGCAGTGGGCACAGGGGTGGCTACACCTTC.

The chain joins TRBV5-1 to TRBJ2-7; no firm D call. Germline V gene data show CDR1 as SGHRS and CDR2 as YFSETQ. CDR3 length equals 15 residues. Trimming removed 0 bases at V and 1 base at J, with 11 bases between. CDR3 coding DNA: TGCGCCAGCAGCTTGGTTACTCTCACTTCCTACGAGCAGTACTTC. Amino acid sequence: CASSLVTLTSYEQYF.

The table lists this clone with a count of one. The V call is TRBV27, the J call TRBJ1-1; maybe TRBD1 (5 bases). V was shortened by 6 bases and J by 5 bases, with 19 bases between the two germline ends. The CDR3 is 15 amino acids. Germline CDR1 is MNHEY and CDR2 is SMNVEV (reference sequence). The CDR3 bases are TGTGCCAGCAGCCCGGGGGGGGGTATGAGGACTGAAGCTTTCTTT. It is translated as CASSPGGGMRTEAFF.

A single count supports this clone. The V gene is TRBV6-5, the J gene TRBJ2-5, with TRBD1 matching over 9 bases. Germline CDR1 is MNHEY and CDR2 is SVGAGI. J was trimmed by 5 bases and V by 5 bases; bases with no gene match: 9. This CDR3 region has 15 residues. The CDR3: CASSRDRELSETQYF. CDR3 sequence (DNA): TGTGCCAGCAGTCGGGACAGGGAGTTGTCCGAGACCCAGTACTTC.

V gene TRBV19 combines with J gene TRBJ1-5; D not resolved. The V gene lost 2 bases and the J gene lost 0 bases, with 11 bases spanning the gap. Per the germline V gene, CDR1 is LNHDA and CDR2 is SQIVND (reference sequence). CDR3 length equals 16 residues. Written as DNA, the CDR3 is TGTGCCAGTAGTATAAGCCAGGTAAATAGCAATCAGCCCCAGCATTTT. Protein product: CASSISQVNSNQPQHF.

The chain combines TRBV19 with TRBJ1-5; TRBD1 matches at 12 bases. The trim removed 6 bases at V and 6 bases at J, leaving 9 bases unmatched. Looked up from germline, CDR1 is LNHDA and CDR2 is SQIVND (reference sequence). This CDR3 is 16 amino acids long. The DNA for the CDR3 is TGTGCCAGTAGCTTGTCCGGGACAGGGGGCTTTCAGCCCCAGCATTTT. Translation: CASSLSGTGGFQPQHF. Using reference TRBV19 and TRBJ1-5 for the parts outside the CDR3, the full variable domain is DGGITQSPKYLFRKEGQNVTLSCEQNLNHDAMYWYRQDPGQGLRLIYYSQIVNDFQKGDIAEGYSVSREKKESFPLTVTSAQKNPTAFYLCASSLSGTGGFQPQHFGDGTRLSIL.

The gene calls are TRBV27 and TRBJ1-4; D remains ambiguous. The CDR3 spans 15 residues. Trimming shortened V by 3 bases and J by 3 bases, and 11 bases separated the two germline ends. Per the germline V gene, CDR1 is MNHEY and CDR2 is SMNVEV (reference sequence). The DNA for the CDR3 is TGTGCCAGCAGTTTTTCGGGGTTATCTAATGAAAAACTGTTTTTT. Translated: CASSFSGLSNEKLFF.

The V and J genes are TRBV3-1 (or the pseudogene TRBV3-2) and TRBJ1-1; D uncertain. Trimming shortened V by 3 bases and J by 5 bases, and 7 bases separated the two germline ends. Germline assignment: CDR1 LGHDT and CDR2 YNNKEL (reference sequence). The CDR3 runs 12 residues. The CDR3 sequence: CASSQGPTEAFF. The CDR3 bases are TGTGCCAGCAGCCAGGGCCCGACTGAAGCTTTCTTT.

The chain employs TRBV28 and TRBJ1-6, with D tentatively TRBD1 (6 bases). Trimming took 5 bases from V and 6 from J, leaving 14 bases between them. CDR1 MDHEN and CDR2 SYDVKM come from the germline V gene. The CDR3 sequence is 15 residues long. The CDR3 reads CASSAGTSLNSPLHF. The CDR3 bases are TGTGCCAGCAGTGCTGGGACATCGCTTAATTCACCCCTCCACTTT.

The chain couples TRBV3-1 (or the pseudogene TRBV3-2) to TRBJ1-1, with D unclear. The V gene's germline CDR1 is LGHDT and CDR2 YNNKEL (reference sequence). The V and J ends lost 0 bases and 0 bases respectively, with 14 bases between them. The CDR3 length is 17 residues. CDR3 region: CASSQDAGKFLNTEAFF. The CDR3 DNA reads as TGTGCCAGCAGCCAAGATGCGGGAAAATTCTTGAACACTGAAGCTTTCTTT.

Note on this clone: Other DNA sequences in this sample translate to the same CDR3. The gene calls are TRBV7-2 and TRBJ1-2; 11 bases match TRBD1. Germline CDR1 and CDR2: SGHTA and FQGNSA. The CDR3 runs 14 residues. The ends lost 5 bases at V and 4 bases at J; junction bases unmatched: 3. The CDR3 coding sequence is TGTGCCAGCAGCCTCGGACAGGGGGCCTATGGCTACACCTTC. Its translation is CASSLGQGAYGYTF.

CDR3 sequence: CASSSLRDRARGYTF. The DNA for the CDR3 is TGTGCCAGCAGCTCGCTCCGGGACAGGGCTAGAGGCTACACCTTC. This sequence joins TRBV11-2 and TRBJ1-2, with TRBD1 matching over 9 bases. The CDR3 totals 15 residues. V shed 4 bases and J 8 bases; nucleotides not matched to a gene: 11. CDR1 is SGHAT, CDR2 FQNNGV, per germline.

The chain joins TRBV20-1 to TRBJ1-1, with 8 bases lining up with TRBD1. V shed 5 bases, J shed 11 bases, and the junction held 4 bases outside the gene matches. Germline CDR1 is DFQATT and CDR2 is SNEGSKA (reference sequence). The CDR3 is made up of 10 amino acids. Here the CDR3 DNA reads TGCAGTGCTGGACAGGGTGGTGCTTTCTTT. It specifies CSAGQGGAFF.

The chain links TRBV5-1 to TRBJ2-5, with a tentative D call TRBD1 (5 bases). The germline V gene has CDR1 SGHRS and CDR2 YFSETQ. The germline V and J ends were trimmed by 0 bases and 3 bases, with 9 bases remaining between them. CDR3 length equals 14 residues. CDR3 amino acids: CASSLGTRKETQYF. DNA of the CDR3: TGCGCCAGCAGCTTGGGGACACGTAAAGAGACCCAGTACTTC.

The chain carries TRBV5-4 and TRBJ2-1, with D hard to call. The germline V and J ends were trimmed by 0 bases and 0 bases, with 7 bases remaining between them. The CDR3 loop spans 15 amino acids. From germline, CDR1 is SGHNT and CDR2 YYREEE (reference sequence). The CDR3 sequence: CASSLDSGSYNEQFF. As DNA, the CDR3 is TGTGCCAGCAGCTTGGACTCGGGCTCCTACAATGAGCAGTTCTTC.

The V call is TRBV15, the J call TRBJ1-2; 7 nucleotides align to TRBD1. After removal of 0 bases from V and 4 bases from J, the junction contained 5 bases not matched to a gene. Germline lookup yields CDR1 LNHNV and CDR2 YYDKDF (reference sequence). This CDR3 is built from 15 residues. The CDR3 here is CATSRDLTGAYGYTF. The CDR3 coding sequence is TGTGCCACCAGCAGAGACCTAACAGGGGCCTATGGCTACACCTTC. The whole variable domain, filled in from reference TRBV15 and TRBJ1-2, reads DAMVIQNPRYQVTQFGKPVTLSCSQTLNHNVMYWYQQKSSQAPKLLFHYYDKDFNNEADTPDNFQSRRPNTSFCFLDIRSPGLGDTAMYLCATSRDLTGAYGYTFGSGTRLTVV.

The rearrangement uses TRBV5-6 and TRBJ1-6; unclear D gene. The V gene lost 0 bases and the J gene lost 6 bases, with 4 bases spanning the gap. The CDR3 loop spans 13 amino acids. Germline CDR1 reads SGHDT; CDR2 reads YYEEEE. The CDR3 DNA reads TGTGCCAGCAGCTTGGTTCGTAATTCACCCCTCCACTTT. This encodes CASSLVRNSPLHF.